The rows below give T cell receptor beta chains drawn from one sample of a study of glioma-infiltrating T cells after dendritic cell vaccination. Generated by immunoSEQ multiplex PCR, the TCRdb table keeps only in-frame clones and is missing some. The sample records fewer than 70,000 clones, about 83% being singletons. Material: blood, obtained after dendritic cell vaccination. The receptors derive from a human donor with glioblastoma. The CDR3 runs from the conserved cysteine through the conserved F or W. A D gene is named only where the DNA matches it firmly. Clone size is not always given. Where it is, it says once, few, many or a class for expanded clones.

TGTGCCAGCAGCGTCGGGTTTGGGTCGGCAGGGGGCTTGGGCGAGCAGTACTTC | CASSVGFGSAGGLGEQYF | - | TRBJ2-7 | TRBD1 | TRBV9
TGTGCCAGCAGCTTAGCGTCAGGCAATGAGCAGTTCTTC | CASSLASGNEQFF | - | TRBJ2-1 | - | TRBV7-8
TGTGCCAGCAGCTCCCTAATACTAGCGGGGGGTTCCTCTGGGGCCAACGTCCTGACTTTC | CASSSLILAGGSSGANVLTF | once | TRBJ2-6 | TRBD2 | TRBV5-4
TGTGCCAGCAGCCCAGACCCAGGGCTATACGAGCAGTACTTC | CASSPDPGLYEQYF | - | TRBJ2-7 | - | TRBV5-4
TGTGCCAGCAGCACCCCGGGACAGCGCTACGAGCAGTACTTC | CASSTPGQRYEQYF | once | TRBJ2-7 | TRBD1 | TRBV25-1
TGTGCCAGCAGCTTAGCCGGGACAGGGAATTTGGGGACCCAGTACTTC | CASSLAGTGNLGTQYF | once | TRBJ2-5 | TRBD1 | TRBV11-3
TGTGCCAGCAGCGTGGGGACAGGGGACCAGCCCCAGCATTTT | CASSVGTGDQPQHF | once | TRBJ1-5 | TRBD1 | TRBV9
TGTGCCAGCGGTAGAAGGAACACTGAAGCTTTCTTT | CASGRRNTEAFF | - | TRBJ1-1 | - | TRBV6-1
TGTGCCAGTAGTATAAGTAGGGGGCACACCGGGGAGCTGTTTTTT | CASSISRGHTGELFF | - | TRBJ2-2 | TRBD1 | TRBV19
TGTGCCACCAGCAGAGAGATCCCTAGCATCGGGGAGCTGTTTTTT | CATSREIPSIGELFF | - | TRBJ2-2 | - | TRBV15
TGTGCCAGTACGGCTGACACGTTGAGCTCTGGAAACACCATATATTTT | CASTADTLSSGNTIYF | - | TRBJ1-3 | - | TRBV19
TGTGCCAGCAGTTACTCGACCAGGGATAATTCACCCCTCCACTTT | CASSYSTRDNSPLHF | - | TRBJ1-6 | - | TRBV6-5
TGCGCCAGCAGCCAAGATCGTGGCAGGGCCGGAGCAGATACGCAGTATTTT | CASSQDRGRAGADTQYF | - | TRBJ2-3 | - | TRBV4-1
TGTGCCAGCAGCTTAGTTTCGGTCCTCCAAGAGACCCAGTACTTC | CASSLVSVLQETQYF | - | TRBJ2-5 | - | TRBV11-3
TGTGCCAGCAGCAATCAATTTACGACAGGGAACTATGGCTACACCTTC | CASSNQFTTGNYGYTF | - | TRBJ1-2 | TRBD1 | TRBV5-4
TGTGCCAGCAGCCAAGGGACAGGGAAGGTTAGAGCTTTCTTT | CASSQGTGKVRAFF | - | TRBJ1-1 | TRBD1 | TRBV4-2
TGCAGCGTCGTGGAAGGGGGAGGAAACACCATATATTTT | CSVVEGGGNTIYF | few | TRBJ1-3 | - | TRBV29-1
TGTGCCAGCAGCTTAGGAGACGGGGGTCTCTACGAGCAGTACTTC | CASSLGDGGLYEQYF | - | TRBJ2-7 | - | TRBV7-2
TGTGCCAGCAGCTTGGCAGGAGGGGTGCGGTTGGCCACTGAAGCTTTCTTT | CASSLAGGVRLATEAFF | - | TRBJ1-1 | - | TRBV5-6
TGTGCCAGCAGTTTTTGGGGCCAGGGTAGCTCCTACGAGCAGTACTTC | CASSFWGQGSSYEQYF | - | TRBJ2-7 | - | TRBV28
TGTGCCAGCAGCCAAGACATGAACACCGGGAAGCTGTTTTTT | CASSQDMNTGKLFF | - | TRBJ2-2 | - | TRBV14
TGTGCCAGCAGTTACGGCTCAAGCGCCCAAGAGACCCAGTACTTC | CASSYGSSAQETQYF | - | TRBJ2-5 | - | TRBV6-5
TGTGCCAGCAGCTTACATCGACCGGGCGGGGGGGGTGGTGAAGCTTTCTTT | CASSLHRPGGGGGEAFF | - | TRBJ1-1 | - | TRBV7-2
TGTGCCAGCAGCGCCGACTGGACAGTTGCTCAAGGCTACACCTTC | CASSADWTVAQGYTF | - | TRBJ1-2 | - | TRBV9
TGTGCCAGCAGCTTAGGGCAGGGGTGGGATACGCAGTATTTT | CASSLGQGWDTQYF | - | TRBJ2-3 | - | TRBV7-8
TGTGCCAGCAGGCCACAACAGACAGGGGACTATGGCTACACCTTC | CASRPQQTGDYGYTF | - | TRBJ1-2 | TRBD1 | TRBV6-4
TGTGCCAGCAGCCCGGACAGGAGGGCCCCAGATACGCAGTATTTT | CASSPDRRAPDTQYF | - | TRBJ2-3 | - | TRBV7-8
TGTGCCAGCAGCCCCCGTGGGACAGGGGGGAGCTACGAGCAGTACTTC | CASSPRGTGGSYEQYF | - | TRBJ2-7 | TRBD1 | TRBV14
TGTGCCAGCAGTTACTCTACACAGGGTCCCTACGAGCAGTACTTC | CASSYSTQGPYEQYF | - | TRBJ2-7 | - | TRBV6-5
TGTGCCAGCAGCTTGGAATGGACTAGCGGGGAGAATACAGATACGCAGTATTTT | CASSLEWTSGENTDTQYF | - | TRBJ2-3 | TRBD2 | TRBV5-8
TGTGCCAGCAGCGCCGGGACTAGCGGGGGGGCAGTAGATACGCAGTATTTT | CASSAGTSGGAVDTQYF | - | TRBJ2-3 | TRBD2 | TRBV7-2
TGTGCCATCAGTGGGCAGGGGACCCTAGGCAATGAGCAGTTCTTC | CAISGQGTLGNEQFF | - | TRBJ2-1 | - | TRBV10-3
TGTGCCAGCAGCGTAGTGGCAGTTACTACCTATGGCTACACCTTC | CASSVVAVTTYGYTF | - | TRBJ1-2 | - | TRBV9
TGTGCCAGCAGCTATGAGGAGACCCAGTACTTC | CASSYEETQYF | - | TRBJ2-5 | - | TRBV7-9
TGTGCCAGCAGCCCCACAGGGGGCGAGCAGTACTTC | CASSPTGGEQYF | - | TRBJ2-7 | TRBD1 | TRBV5-6
TGCGCCAGCAGCCAAGATCGGGTAGATACGCAGTATTTT | CASSQDRVDTQYF | - | TRBJ2-3 | - | TRBV4-1
TGTGCCATCAGTGATACTAGCGTCACAGATACGCAGTATTTT | CAISDTSVTDTQYF | - | TRBJ2-3 | TRBD2 | TRBV10-3